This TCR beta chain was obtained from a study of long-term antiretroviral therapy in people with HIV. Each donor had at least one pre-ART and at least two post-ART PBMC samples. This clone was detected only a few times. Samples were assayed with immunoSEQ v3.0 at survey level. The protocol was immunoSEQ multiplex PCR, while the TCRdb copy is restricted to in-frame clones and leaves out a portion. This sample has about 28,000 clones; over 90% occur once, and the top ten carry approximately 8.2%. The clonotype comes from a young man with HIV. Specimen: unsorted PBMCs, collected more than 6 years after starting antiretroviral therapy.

CDR3 nucleotide sequence: TGCGCCAGCAGTTTTCGTGACGAGCAGTACTTC. Translating it yields CASSFRDEQYF. J is TRBJ2-7 and V is TRBV4-3, with D unclear. The CDR3 extends over 11 amino acids. The germline CDR1 and CDR2 sequences are LGHNA and YSLEER. V lost 6 bases to trimming and J lost 5 bases, with 8 bases between them.